The clone carrying this T cell receptor (beta chain) was found many times. The antigen is unknown. This entry comes from a study of T cells in Graves' hyperthyroidism and ophthalmopathy. Across the study: Specimen type is peripheral blood, collected at initial diagnosis prior to any treatment. Study results and caveats: Stable hyperthyroidism was separated from ophthalmopathy by a model based on 13 V-J features.

Looked up from germline, CDR1 is DFQATT and CDR2 is SNEGSKA (reference sequence). This CDR3 comprises 15 residues. The V and J ends lost 0 bases and 4 bases respectively, with 14 bases between them. Regions amplified from RNA transcripts were the TCR beta CDR3 regions. HTBI primers were used for first-round RT-PCR of the TCR CDR3. TCRdb reprocessed the multiplex PCR reads via MiXCR and lists one record per CDR3 protein. The top ten hold 34% of the sample, which has a few hundred thousand distinct CDR3 sequences, roughly an eighth seen once. Individuals with ophthalmopathy presented a Clinical Activity Score of at least 3, a NOSPECS grade of at least 4 and a duration under 3 months.

Sequencing was done on a sample of blood. This sequence joins TRBV20-1 and TRBJ2-3; D remains ambiguous. The clonotype originates from a woman aged 40 to 50 with Graves' ophthalmopathy. CDR3 DNA: TGCAGTGCTAGAGATCTGGGGTGGGTAGCAGATACGCAGTATTTT. Amino acids: CSARDLGWVADTQYF.